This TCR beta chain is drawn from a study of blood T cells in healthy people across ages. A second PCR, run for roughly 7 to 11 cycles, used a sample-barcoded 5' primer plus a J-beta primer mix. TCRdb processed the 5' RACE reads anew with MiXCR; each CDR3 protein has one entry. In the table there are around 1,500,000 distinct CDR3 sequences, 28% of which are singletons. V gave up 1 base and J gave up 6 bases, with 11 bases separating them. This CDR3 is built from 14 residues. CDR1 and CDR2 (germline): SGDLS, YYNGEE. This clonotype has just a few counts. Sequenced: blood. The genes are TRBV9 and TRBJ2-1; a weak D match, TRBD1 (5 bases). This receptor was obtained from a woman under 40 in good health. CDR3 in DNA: TGTGCCAGCAGCGTACATGGGGCCTCCAATGAGCAGTTCTTC. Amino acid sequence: CASSVHGASNEQFF.